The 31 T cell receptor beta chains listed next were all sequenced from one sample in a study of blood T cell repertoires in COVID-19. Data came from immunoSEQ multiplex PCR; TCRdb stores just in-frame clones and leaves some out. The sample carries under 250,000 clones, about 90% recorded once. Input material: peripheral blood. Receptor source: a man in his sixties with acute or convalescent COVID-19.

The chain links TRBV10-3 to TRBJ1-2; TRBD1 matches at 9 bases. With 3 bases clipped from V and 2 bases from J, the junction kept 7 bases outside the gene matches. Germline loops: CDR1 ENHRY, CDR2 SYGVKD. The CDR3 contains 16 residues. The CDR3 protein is CAISDRYRGQNYGYTF. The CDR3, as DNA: TGTGCCATCAGTGATCGGTACAGGGGGCAAAACTATGGCTACACCTTC.

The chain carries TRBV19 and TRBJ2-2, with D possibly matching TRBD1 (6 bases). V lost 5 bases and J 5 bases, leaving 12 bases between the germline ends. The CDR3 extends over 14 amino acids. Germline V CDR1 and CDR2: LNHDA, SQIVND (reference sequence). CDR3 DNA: TGTGCCAGTAGTCAGAATACAGGGACCGGGGAGCTGTTTTTT. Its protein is CASSQNTGTGELFF.

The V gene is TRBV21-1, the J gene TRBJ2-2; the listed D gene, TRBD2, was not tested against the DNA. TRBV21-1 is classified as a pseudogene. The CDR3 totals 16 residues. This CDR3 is CASSKAARGGTGELFF. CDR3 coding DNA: TGTGCCAGCAGCAAAGCGGCCCGGGGGGGGACCGGGGAGCTGTTTTTT.

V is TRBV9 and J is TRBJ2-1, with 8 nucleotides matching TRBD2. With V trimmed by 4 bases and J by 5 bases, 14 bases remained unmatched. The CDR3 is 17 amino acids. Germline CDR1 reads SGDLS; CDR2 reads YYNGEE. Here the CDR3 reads CASSSSRGAGANNEQFF. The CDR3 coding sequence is TGTGCCAGCAGCTCATCACGGGGAGCGGGAGCTAACAATGAGCAGTTCTTC.

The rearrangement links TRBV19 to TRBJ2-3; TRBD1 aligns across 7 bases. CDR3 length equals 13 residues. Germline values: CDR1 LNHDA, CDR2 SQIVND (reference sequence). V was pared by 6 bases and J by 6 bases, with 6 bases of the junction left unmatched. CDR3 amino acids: CASRTTGADTQYF. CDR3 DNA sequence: TGTGCCAGTAGAACTACAGGGGCTGATACGCAGTATTTT.

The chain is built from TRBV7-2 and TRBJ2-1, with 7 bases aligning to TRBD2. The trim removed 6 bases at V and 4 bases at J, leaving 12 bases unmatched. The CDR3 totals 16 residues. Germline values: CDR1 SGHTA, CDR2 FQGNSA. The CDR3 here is CASSPQGAGVYNEQFF. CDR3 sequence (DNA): TGTGCCAGCAGTCCCCAAGGGGCGGGAGTTTACAATGAGCAGTTCTTC.

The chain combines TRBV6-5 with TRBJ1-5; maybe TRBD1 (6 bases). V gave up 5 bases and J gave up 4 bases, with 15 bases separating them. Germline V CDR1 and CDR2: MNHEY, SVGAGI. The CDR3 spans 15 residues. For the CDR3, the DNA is TGTGCCAGCAGTCCGAAGACAGGTGTGAATCAGCCCCAGCATTTT. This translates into CASSPKTGVNQPQHF.

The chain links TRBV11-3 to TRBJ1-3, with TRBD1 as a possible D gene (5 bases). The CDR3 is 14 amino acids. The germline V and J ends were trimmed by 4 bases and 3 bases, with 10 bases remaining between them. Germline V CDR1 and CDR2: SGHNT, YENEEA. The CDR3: CASSSGQLGNTIYF. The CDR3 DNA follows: TGTGCCAGCAGCTCAGGGCAGCTTGGAAACACCATATATTTT.

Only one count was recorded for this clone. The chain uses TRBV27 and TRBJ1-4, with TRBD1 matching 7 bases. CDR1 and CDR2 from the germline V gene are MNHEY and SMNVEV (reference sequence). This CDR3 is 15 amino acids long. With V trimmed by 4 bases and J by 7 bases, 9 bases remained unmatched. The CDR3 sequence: CASSSPKGAGEKLFF. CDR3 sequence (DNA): TGTGCCAGCAGTTCGCCCAAGGGGGCTGGTGAAAAACTGTTTTTT.

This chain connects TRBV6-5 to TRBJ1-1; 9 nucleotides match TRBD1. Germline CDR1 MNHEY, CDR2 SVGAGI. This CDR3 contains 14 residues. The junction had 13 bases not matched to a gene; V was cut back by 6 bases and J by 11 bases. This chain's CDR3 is CASSPAQDRGEAFF. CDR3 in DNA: TGTGCCAGCAGCCCGGCCCAAGACAGGGGGGAGGCTTTCTTT.

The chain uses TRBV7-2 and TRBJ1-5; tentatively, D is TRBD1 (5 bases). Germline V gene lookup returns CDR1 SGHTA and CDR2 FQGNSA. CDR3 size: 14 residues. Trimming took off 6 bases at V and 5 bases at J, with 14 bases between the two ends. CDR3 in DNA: TGTGCCAGCAGTTGGACACCCGAGCATCAGCCCCAGCATTTT. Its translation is CASSWTPEHQPQHF.

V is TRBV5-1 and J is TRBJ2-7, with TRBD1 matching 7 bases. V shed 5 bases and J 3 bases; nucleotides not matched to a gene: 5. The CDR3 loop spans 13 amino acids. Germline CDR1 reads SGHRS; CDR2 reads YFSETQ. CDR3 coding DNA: TGCGCCAGCAGAGGGACAGACCACTACGAGCAGTACTTC. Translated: CASRGTDHYEQYF. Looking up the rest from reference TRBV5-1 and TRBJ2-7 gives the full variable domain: KAGVTQTPRYLIKTRGQQVTLSCSPISGHRSVSWYQQTPGQGLQFLFEYFSETQRNKGNFPGRFSGRQFSNSRSEMNVSTLELGDSALYLCASRGTDHYEQYFGPGTRLTVT.

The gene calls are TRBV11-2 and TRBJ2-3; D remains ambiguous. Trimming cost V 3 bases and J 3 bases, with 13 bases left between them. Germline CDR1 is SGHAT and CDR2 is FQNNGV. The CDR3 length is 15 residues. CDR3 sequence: CASSFNTPGTDTQYF. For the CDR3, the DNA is TGTGCCAGCAGCTTCAACACCCCCGGGACAGATACGCAGTATTTT.

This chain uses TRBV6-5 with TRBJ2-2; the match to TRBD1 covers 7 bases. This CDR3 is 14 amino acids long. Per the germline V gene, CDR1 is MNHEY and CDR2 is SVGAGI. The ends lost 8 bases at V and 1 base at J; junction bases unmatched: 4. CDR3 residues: CASRGQMNTGELFF. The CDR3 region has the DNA TGTGCCAGCCGGGGACAGATGAACACCGGGGAGCTGTTTTTT.

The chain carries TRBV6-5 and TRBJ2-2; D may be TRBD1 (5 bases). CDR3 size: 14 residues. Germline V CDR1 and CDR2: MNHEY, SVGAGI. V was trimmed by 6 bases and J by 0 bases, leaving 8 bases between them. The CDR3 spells CASSRQTNTGELFF. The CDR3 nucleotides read TGTGCCAGCAGCAGACAGACGAACACCGGGGAGCTGTTTTTT.

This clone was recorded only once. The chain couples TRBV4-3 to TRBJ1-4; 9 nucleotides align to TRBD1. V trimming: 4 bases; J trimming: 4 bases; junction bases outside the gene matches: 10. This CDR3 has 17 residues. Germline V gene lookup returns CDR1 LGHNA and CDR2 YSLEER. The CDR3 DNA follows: TGCGCCAGCAGCCGAGCCTTCCGGGACAGGGTTAATGAAAAACTGTTTTTT. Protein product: CASSRAFRDRVNEKLFF.

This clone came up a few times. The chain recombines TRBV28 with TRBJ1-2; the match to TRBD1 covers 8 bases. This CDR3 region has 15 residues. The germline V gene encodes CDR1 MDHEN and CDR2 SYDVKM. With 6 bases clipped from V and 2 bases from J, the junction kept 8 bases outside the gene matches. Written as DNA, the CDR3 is TGTGCCAGCAGCCTTTCCTGGACAGGGAACTATGGCTACACCTTC. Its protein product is CASSLSWTGNYGYTF.

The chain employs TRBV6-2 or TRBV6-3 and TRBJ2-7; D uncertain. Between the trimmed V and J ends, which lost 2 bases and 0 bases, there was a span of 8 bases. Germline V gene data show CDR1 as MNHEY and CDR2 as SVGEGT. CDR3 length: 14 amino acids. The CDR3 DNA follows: TGTGCCAGCAGTTACGGGCAGCCCTCCTACGAGCAGTACTTC. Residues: CASSYGQPSYEQYF.

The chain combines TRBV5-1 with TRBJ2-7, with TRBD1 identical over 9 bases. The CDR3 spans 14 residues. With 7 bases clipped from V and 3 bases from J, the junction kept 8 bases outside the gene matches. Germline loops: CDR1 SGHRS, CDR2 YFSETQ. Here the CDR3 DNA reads TGCGCCAGCGCCACCGGGGACAGGGTCTACGAGCAGTACTTC. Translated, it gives CASATGDRVYEQYF.

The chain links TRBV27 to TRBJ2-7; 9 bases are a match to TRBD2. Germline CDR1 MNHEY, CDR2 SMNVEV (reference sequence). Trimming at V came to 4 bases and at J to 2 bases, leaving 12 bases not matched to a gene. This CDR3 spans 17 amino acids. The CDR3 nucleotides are TGTGCCAGCAGTTCTACCCATAGCGGGAGAAACGCCTACGAGCAGTACTTC. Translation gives CASSSTHSGRNAYEQYF.

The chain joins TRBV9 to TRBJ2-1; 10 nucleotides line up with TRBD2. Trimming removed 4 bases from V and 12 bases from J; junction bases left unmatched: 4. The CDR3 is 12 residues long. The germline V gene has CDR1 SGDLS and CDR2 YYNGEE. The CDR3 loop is CASSPTSGMQFF. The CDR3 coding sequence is TGTGCCAGCAGCCCAACTAGCGGGATGCAGTTCTTC.

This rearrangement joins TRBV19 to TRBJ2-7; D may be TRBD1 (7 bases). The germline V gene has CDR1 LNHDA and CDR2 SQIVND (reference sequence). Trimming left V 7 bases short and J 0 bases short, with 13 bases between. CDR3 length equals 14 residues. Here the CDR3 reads CASKSQGGSYEQYF. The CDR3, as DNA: TGTGCCAGTAAGTCCCAGGGGGGCTCCTACGAGCAGTACTTC.

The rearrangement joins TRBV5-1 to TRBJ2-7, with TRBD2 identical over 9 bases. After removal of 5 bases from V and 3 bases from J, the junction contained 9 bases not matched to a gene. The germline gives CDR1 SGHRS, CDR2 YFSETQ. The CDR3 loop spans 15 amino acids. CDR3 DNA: TGCGCCAGCAGGCCCTCTAGCGGGACGTTCTACGAGCAGTACTTC. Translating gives CASRPSSGTFYEQYF. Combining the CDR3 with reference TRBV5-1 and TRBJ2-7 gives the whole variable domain KAGVTQTPRYLIKTRGQQVTLSCSPISGHRSVSWYQQTPGQGLQFLFEYFSETQRNKGNFPGRFSGRQFSNSRSEMNVSTLELGDSALYLCASRPSSGTFYEQYFGPGTRLTVT.

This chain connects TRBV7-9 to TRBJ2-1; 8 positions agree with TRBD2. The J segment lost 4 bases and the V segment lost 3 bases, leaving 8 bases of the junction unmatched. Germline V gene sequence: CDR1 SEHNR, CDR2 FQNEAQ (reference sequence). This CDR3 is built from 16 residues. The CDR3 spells CASSLYPGGIYNEQFF. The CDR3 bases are TGTGCCAGCAGCTTGTATCCGGGGGGGATTTACAATGAGCAGTTCTTC.

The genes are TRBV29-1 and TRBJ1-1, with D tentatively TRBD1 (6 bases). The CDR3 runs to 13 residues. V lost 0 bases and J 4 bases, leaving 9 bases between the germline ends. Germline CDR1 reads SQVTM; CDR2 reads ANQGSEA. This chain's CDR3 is CSVEDPQGTEAFF. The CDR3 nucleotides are TGCAGCGTTGAAGATCCACAGGGCACTGAAGCTTTCTTT.

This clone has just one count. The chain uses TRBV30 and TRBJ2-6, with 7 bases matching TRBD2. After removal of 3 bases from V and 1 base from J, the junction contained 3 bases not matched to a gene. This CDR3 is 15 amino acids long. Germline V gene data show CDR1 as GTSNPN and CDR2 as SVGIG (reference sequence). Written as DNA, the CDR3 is TGTGCCTGGAGCGCGGGAGAGTCTGGGGCCAACGTCCTGACTTTC. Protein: CAWSAGESGANVLTF.

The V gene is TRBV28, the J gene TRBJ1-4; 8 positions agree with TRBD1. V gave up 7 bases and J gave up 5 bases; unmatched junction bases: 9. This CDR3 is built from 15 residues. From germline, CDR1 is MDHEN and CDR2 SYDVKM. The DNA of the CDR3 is TGTGCCAGCAAGGACAGGGAGGGGGGGAATGAAAAACTGTTTTTT. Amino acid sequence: CASKDREGGNEKLFF.

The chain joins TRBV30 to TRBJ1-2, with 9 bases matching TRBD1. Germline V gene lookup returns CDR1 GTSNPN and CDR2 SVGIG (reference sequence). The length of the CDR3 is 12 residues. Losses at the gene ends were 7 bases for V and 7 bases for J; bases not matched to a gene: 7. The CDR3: CAFRQGGPGYTF. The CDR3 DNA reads TGTGCCTTTAGACAGGGGGGGCCTGGCTACACCTTC.

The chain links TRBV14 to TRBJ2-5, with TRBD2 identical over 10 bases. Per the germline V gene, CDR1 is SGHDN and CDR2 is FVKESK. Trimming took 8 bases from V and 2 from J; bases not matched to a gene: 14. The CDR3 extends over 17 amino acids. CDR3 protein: CASSLAGESWRQETQYF. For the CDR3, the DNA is TGTGCCAGCTCTCTAGCGGGAGAAAGTTGGAGGCAAGAGACCCAGTACTTC.

The CDR3 DNA reads as TGTGCCAGCAGGAAAAGCGGGGCAACTAATGAAAAACTGTTTTTT. Translation gives CASRKSGATNEKLFF. J is TRBJ1-4 and V is TRBV28; D uncertain. The CDR3 consists of 15 residues. CDR1 is MDHEN and CDR2 is SYDVKM in the germline V gene. The germline V and J ends were trimmed by 6 bases and 0 bases, with 11 bases remaining between them.

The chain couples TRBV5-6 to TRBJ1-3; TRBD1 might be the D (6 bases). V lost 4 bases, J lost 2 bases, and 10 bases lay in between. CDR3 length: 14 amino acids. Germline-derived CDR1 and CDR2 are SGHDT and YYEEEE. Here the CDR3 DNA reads TGTGCCAGCAGCGGAACAGGGACTGGAAACACCATATATTTT. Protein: CASSGTGTGNTIYF.